This T cell receptor (beta chain) is from a study of OX40 agonist ivuxolimab in advanced cancers. Study as a whole: Partial responses were seen in three patients, one with hepatocellular carcinoma and two with cutaneous melanoma. Study-wide results and limits: Clonal expansion from baseline to week 6 occurred in both CD4+ and CD8+ T cells. Fewer expanded clones were found on average in CD4+ than in CD8+ T cells. Among the least clonally expanded were partial responders at 0.1-3.0 mg/kg.

Sequenced by immunoSEQ multiplex PCR; TCRdb stores in-frame clones only, minus some. The repertoire holds some 22,000 clones, with 70% to 90% as singletons. As for this clone: Antigen unknown.

Germline assignment: CDR1 SGHDT and CDR2 YYEEEE. V shed 3 bases, J shed 2 bases, and the junction held 6 bases outside the gene matches. This CDR3 has 16 amino acids. The V call is TRBV5-6, the J call TRBJ2-5, with 11 nucleotides matching TRBD2. Sequences were derived from CD4+ or CD8+ T cells sorted from blood, sampled in a trial of the OX40 agonist ivuxolimab. This receptor was obtained from an adult with an advanced solid tumor such as melanoma, head and neck, liver or kidney cancer. CDR3 in amino acids: CASSSLAGGSQETQYF. The DNA for the CDR3 is TGTGCCAGCAGCTCTCTAGCGGGGGGTTCTCAAGAGACCCAGTACTTC.